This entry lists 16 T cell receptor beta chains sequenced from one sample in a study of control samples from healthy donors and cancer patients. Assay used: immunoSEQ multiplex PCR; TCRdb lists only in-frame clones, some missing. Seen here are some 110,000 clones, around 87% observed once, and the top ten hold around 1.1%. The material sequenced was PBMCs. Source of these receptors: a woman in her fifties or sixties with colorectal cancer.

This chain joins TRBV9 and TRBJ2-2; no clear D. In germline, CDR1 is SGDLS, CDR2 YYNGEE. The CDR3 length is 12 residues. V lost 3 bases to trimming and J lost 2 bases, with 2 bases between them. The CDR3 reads CASSANTGELFF. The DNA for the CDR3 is TGTGCCAGCAGCGCAAACACCGGGGAGCTGTTTTTT. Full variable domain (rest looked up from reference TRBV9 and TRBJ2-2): DSGVTQTPKHLITATGQRVTLRCSPRSGDLSVYWYQQSLDQGLQFLIQYYNGEERAKGNILERFSAQQFPDLHSELNLSSLELGDSALYFCASSANTGELFFGEGSRLTVL.

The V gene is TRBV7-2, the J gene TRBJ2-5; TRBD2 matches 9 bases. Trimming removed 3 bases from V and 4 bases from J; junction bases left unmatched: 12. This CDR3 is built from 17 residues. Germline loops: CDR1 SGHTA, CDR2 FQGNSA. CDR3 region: CASSLRFRLAAGETQYF. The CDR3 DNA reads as TGTGCCAGCAGCTTGAGGTTTAGACTAGCGGCGGGAGAGACCCAGTACTTC.

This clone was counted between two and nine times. CDR3 DNA: TGTGCCAGCAGTTACATCGGAAGGAACACCGGGGAGCTGTTTTTT. Amino acid sequence: CASSYIGRNTGELFF. The genes are TRBV6-5 and TRBJ2-2; no firm D call. This CDR3 region has 15 residues. Germline V gene data show CDR1 as MNHEY and CDR2 as SVGAGI. The V gene lost 2 bases and the J gene lost 1 base, with 8 bases spanning the gap.

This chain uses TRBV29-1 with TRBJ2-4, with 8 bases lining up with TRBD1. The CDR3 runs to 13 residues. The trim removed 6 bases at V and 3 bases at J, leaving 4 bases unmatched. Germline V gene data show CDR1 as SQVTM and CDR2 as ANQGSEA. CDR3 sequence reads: CSVLQGGKNIQYF. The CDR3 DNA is TGCAGCGTGCTACAGGGGGGCAAAAACATTCAGTACTTC.

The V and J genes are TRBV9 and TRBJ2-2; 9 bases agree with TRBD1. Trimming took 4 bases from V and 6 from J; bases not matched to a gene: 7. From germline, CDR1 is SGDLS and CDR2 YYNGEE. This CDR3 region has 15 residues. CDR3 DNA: TGTGCCAGCAGCCGAACAGGGGGCGGCTCCGGGGAGCTGTTTTTT. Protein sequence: CASSRTGGGSGELFF.

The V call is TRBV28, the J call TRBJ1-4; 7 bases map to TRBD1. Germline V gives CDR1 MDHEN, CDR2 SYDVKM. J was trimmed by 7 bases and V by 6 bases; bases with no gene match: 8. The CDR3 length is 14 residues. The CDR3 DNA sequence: TGTGCCAGCAGCCTAGGGGGCTTGGGTGAAAAACTGTTTTTT. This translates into CASSLGGLGEKLFF.

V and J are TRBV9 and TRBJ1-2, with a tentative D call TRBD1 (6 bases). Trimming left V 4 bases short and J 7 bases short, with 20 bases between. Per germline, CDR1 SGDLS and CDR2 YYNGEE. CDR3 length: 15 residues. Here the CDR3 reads CASSPRTPVGGGYTF. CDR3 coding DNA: TGTGCCAGCAGCCCCCGGACCCCCGTAGGGGGTGGCTACACCTTC.

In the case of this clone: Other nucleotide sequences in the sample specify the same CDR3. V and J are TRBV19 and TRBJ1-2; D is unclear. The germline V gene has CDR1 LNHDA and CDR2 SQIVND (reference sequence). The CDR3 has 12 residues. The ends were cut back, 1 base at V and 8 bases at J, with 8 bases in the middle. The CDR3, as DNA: TGTGCCAGTAGTATAGCAGGAAGCGGCTACACCTTC. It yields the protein CASSIAGSGYTF.

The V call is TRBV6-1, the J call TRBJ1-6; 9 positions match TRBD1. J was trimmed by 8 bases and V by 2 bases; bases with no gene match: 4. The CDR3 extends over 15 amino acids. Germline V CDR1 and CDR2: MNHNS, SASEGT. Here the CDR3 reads CASSERWDRDSPLHF. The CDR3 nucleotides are TGTGCCAGCAGTGAAAGGTGGGACAGGGATTCACCCCTCCACTTT.

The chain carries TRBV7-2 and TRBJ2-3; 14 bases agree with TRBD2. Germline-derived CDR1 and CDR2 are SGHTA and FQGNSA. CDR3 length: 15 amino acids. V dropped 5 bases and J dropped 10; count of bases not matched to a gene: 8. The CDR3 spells CASSTTGTSGRAQYF. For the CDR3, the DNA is TGTGCCAGCAGCACGACCGGGACTAGCGGGAGAGCGCAGTATTTT. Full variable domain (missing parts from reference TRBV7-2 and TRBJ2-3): GAGVSQSPSNKVTEKGKDVELRCDPISGHTALYWYRQSLGQGLEFLIYFQGNSAPDKSGLPSDRFSAERTGGSVSTLTIQRTQQEDSAVYLCASSTTGTSGRAQYFGPGTRLTVL.

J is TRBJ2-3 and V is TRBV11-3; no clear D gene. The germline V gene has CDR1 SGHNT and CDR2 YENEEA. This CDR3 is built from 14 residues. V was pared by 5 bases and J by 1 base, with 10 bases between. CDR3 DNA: TGTGCCAGCAGCAGACAAAGTGGCACAGATACGCAGTATTTT. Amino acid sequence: CASSRQSGTDTQYF.

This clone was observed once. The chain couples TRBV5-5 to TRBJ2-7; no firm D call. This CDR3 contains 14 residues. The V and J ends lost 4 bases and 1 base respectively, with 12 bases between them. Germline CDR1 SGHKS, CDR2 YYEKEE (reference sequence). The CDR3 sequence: CASSPLVISYEQYF. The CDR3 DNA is TGTGCCAGCAGCCCCTTAGTGATATCCTACGAGCAGTACTTC.

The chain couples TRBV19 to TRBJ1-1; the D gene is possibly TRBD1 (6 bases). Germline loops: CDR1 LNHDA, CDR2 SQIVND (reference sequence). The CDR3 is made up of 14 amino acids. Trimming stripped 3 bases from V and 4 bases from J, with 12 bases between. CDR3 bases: TGTGCCAGTAGTATCAGGGGCGCGAGCACTGAAGCTTTCTTT. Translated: CASSIRGASTEAFF.

The CDR3 nucleotides are TGTGCCAGCAGCCAAACCCTAGCATCCCCCCACGAGCAGTACTTC. Encoded protein: CASSQTLASPHEQYF. The gene calls are TRBV3-1 (or the pseudogene TRBV3-2) and TRBJ2-7; perhaps TRBD2 as D (5 bases). V was clipped by 2 bases and J by 5 bases, with 16 bases between them. The CDR3 is 15 residues long. The germline V gene encodes CDR1 LGHDT and CDR2 YNNKEL (reference sequence).

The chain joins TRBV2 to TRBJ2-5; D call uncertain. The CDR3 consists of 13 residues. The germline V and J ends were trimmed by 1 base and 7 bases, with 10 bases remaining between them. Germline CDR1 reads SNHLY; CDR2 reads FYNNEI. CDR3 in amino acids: CASSEEGWRTQYF. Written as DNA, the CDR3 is TGTGCCAGCAGTGAAGAGGGTTGGAGGACCCAGTACTTC.

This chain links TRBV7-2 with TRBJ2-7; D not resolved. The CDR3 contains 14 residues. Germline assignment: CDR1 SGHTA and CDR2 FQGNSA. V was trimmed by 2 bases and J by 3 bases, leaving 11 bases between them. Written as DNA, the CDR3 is TGTGCCAGCAGCTTATTCAACAGTCTCTACGAGCAGTACTTC. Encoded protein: CASSLFNSLYEQYF.